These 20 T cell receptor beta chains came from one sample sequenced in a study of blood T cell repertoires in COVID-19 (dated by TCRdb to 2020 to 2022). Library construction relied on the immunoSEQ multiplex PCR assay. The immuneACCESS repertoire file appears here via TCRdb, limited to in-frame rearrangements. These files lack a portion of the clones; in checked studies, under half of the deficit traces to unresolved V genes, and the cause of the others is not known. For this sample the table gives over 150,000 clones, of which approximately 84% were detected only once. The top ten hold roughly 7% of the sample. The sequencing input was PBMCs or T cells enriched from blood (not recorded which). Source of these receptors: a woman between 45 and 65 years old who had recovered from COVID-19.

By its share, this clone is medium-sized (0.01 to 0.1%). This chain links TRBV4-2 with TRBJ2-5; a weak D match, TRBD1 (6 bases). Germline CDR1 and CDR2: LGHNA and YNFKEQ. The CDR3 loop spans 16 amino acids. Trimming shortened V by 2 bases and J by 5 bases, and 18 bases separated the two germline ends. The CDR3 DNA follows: TGTGCCAGCAGCCAAATAACACAGGGAATGGGTGAGACCCAGTACTTC. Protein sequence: CASSQITQGMGETQYF.

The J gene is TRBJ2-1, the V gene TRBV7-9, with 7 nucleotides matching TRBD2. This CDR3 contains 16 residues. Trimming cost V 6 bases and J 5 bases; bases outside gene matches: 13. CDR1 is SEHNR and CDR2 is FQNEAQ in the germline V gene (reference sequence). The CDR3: CASSWSRAGEDNEQFF. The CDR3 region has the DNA TGTGCCAGCAGTTGGTCGCGCGCGGGAGAGGACAATGAGCAGTTCTTC.

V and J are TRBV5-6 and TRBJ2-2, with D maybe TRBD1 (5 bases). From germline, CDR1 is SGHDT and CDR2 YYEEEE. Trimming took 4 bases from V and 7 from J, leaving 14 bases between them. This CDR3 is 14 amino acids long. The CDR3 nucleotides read TGTGCCAGCAGCAGGTCCAGGGTCGGCGGGGAGCTGTTTTTT. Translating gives CASSRSRVGGELFF.

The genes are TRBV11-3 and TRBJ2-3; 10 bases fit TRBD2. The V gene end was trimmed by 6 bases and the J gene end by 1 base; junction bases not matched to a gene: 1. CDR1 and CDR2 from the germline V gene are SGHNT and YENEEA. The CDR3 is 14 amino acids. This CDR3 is CASSTSGGTDTQYF. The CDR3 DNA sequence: TGTGCCAGCAGTACTAGCGGGGGCACAGATACGCAGTATTTT.

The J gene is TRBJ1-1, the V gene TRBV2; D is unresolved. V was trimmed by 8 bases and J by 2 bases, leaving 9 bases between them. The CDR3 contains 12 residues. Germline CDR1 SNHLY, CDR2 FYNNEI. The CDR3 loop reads CASLADNTEAFF. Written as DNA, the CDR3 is TGTGCCAGCTTAGCAGACAACACTGAAGCTTTCTTT. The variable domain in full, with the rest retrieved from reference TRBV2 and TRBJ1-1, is EPEVTQTPSHQVTQMGQEVILRCVPISNHLYFYWYRQILGQKVEFLVSFYNNEISEKSEIFDDQFSVERPDGSNFTLKIRSTKLEDSAMYFCASLADNTEAFFGQGTRLTVV.

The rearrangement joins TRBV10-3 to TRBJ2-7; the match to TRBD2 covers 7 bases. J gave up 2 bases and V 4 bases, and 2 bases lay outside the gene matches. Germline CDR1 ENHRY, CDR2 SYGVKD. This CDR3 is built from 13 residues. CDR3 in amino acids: CAISAGTTYEQYF. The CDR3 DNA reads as TGTGCCATCAGTGCGGGGACTACCTACGAGCAGTACTTC.

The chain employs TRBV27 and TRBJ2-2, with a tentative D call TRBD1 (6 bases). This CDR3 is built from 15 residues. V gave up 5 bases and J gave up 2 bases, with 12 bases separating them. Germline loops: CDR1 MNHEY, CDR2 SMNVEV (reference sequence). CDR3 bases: TGTGCCAGCAGTCCGACGGACAGAAACACCGGGGAGCTGTTTTTT. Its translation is CASSPTDRNTGELFF.

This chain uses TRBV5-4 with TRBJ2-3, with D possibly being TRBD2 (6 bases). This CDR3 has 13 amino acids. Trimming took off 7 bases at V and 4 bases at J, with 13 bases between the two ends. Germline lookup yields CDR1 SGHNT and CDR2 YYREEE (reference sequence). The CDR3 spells CASGRGDADTQYF. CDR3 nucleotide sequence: TGTGCCAGCGGGCGGGGAGACGCAGATACGCAGTATTTT.

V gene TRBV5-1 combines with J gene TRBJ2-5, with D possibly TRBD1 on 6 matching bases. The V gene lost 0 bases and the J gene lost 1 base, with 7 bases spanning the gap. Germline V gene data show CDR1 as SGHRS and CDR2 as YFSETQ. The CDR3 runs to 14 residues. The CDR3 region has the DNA TGCGCCAGCAGCTTGGTGACAGGCCAAGAGACCCAGTACTTC. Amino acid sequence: CASSLVTGQETQYF. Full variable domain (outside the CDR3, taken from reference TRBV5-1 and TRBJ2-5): KAGVTQTPRYLIKTRGQQVTLSCSPISGHRSVSWYQQTPGQGLQFLFEYFSETQRNKGNFPGRFSGRQFSNSRSEMNVSTLELGDSALYLCASSLVTGQETQYFGPGTRLLVL.

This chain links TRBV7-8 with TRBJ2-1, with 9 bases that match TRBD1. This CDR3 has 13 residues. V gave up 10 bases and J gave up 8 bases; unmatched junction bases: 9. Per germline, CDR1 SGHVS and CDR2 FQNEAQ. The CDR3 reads CAINNGDRDEQFF. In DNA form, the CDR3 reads TGTGCCATCAATAACGGGGACAGGGATGAGCAGTTCTTC. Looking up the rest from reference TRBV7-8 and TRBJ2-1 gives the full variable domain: GAGVSQSPRYKVAKRGQDVALRCDPISGHVSLFWYQQALGQGPEFLTYFQNEAQLDKSGLPSDRFFAERPEGSVSTLKIQRTQQEDSAVYLCAINNGDRDEQFFGPGTRLTVL.

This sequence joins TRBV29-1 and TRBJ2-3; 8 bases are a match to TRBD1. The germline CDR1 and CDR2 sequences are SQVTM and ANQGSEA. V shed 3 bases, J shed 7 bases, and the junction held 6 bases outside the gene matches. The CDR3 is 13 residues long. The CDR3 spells CSVDQGARNTQYF. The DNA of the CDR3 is TGCAGCGTTGACCAGGGGGCGCGGAATACGCAGTATTTT.

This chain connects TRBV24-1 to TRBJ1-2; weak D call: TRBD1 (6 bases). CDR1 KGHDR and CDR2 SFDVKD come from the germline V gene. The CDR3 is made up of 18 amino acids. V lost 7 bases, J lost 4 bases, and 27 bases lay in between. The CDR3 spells CATRTVGGASPISYGYTF. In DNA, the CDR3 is TGTGCCACCAGGACCGTGGGGGGGGCGTCCCCTATTAGCTATGGCTACACCTTC.

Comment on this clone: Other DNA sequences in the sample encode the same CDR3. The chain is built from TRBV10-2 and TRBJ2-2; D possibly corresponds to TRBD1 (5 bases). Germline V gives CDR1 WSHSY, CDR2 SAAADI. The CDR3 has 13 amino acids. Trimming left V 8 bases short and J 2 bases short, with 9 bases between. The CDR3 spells CASGQENTGELFF. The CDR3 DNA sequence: TGCGCCAGCGGACAAGAAAACACCGGGGAGCTGTTTTTT.

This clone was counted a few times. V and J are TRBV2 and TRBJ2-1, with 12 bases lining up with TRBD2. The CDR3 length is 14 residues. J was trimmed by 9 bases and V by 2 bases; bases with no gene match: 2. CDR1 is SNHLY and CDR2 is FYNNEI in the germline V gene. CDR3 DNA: TGTGCCAGCAGTGAACTAGCGGGAGGGGGTGAGCAGTTCTTC. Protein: CASSELAGGGEQFF.

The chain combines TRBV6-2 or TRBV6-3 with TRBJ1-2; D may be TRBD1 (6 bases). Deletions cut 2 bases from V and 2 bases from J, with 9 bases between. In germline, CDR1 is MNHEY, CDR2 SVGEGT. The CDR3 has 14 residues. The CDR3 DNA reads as TGTGCCAGCAGTTACGTTGGACAGAACTATGGCTACACCTTC. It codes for CASSYVGQNYGYTF.

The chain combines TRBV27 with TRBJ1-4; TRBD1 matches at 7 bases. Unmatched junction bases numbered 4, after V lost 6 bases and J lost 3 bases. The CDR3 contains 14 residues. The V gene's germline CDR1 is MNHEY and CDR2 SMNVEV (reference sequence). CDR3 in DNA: TGTGCCAGCAGCCAGGGACAGCCTAATGAAAAACTGTTTTTT. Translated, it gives CASSQGQPNEKLFF.

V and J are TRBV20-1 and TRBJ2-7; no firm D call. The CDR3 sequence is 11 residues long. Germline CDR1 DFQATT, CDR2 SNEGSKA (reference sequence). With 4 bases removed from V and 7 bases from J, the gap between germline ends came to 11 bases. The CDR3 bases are TGCAGTGCTACATCAGATTGGGAGCAGTACTTC. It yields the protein CSATSDWEQYF.

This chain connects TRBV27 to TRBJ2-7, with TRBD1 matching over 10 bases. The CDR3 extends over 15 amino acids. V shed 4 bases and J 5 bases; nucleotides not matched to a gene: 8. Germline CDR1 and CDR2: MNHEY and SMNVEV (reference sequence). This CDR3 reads CASSSAGTGDNEQYF. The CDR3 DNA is TGTGCCAGCAGTTCAGCCGGGACAGGGGATAACGAGCAGTACTTC.

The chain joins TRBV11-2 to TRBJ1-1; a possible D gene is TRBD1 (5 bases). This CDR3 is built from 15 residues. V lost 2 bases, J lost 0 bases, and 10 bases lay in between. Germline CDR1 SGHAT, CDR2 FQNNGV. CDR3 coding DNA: TGTGCCAGCAGCTTATCGCGGGGGTTGAACACTGAAGCTTTCTTT. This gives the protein CASSLSRGLNTEAFF. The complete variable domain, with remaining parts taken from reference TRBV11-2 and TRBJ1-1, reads EAGVAQSPRYKIIEKRQSVAFWCNPISGHATLYWYQQILGQGPKLLIQFQNNGVVDDSQLPKDRFSAERLKGVDSTLKIQPAKLEDSAVYLCASSLSRGLNTEAFFGQGTRLTVV.

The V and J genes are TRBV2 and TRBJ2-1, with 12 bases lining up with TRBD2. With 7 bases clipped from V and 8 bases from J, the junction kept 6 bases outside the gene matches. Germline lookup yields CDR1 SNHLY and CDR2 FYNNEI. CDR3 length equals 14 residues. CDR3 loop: CASNLAGGYHEQFF. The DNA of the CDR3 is TGTGCCAGCAATCTAGCGGGAGGGTATCATGAGCAGTTCTTC.